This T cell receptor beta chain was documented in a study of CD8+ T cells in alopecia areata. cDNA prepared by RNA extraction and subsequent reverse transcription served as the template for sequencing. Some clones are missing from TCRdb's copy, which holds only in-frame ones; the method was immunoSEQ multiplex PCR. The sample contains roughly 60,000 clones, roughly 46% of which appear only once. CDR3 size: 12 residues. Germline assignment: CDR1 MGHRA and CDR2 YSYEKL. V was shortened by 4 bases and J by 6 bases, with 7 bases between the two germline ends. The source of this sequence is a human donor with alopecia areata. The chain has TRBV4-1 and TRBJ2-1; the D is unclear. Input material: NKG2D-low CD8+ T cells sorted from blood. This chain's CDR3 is CASSRKVNEQFF. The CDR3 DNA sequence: TGCGCCAGCAGCCGAAAAGTCAATGAGCAGTTCTTC.